The 10 T cell receptor beta chains below come from one sample, sequenced in a study of blood T cell repertoires in COVID-19. Clones were sequenced by immunoSEQ multiplex PCR, and TCRdb holds only the in-frame ones, with some missing. The data show some 530,000 clones, with approximately 86% seen just once and under 9.5% held by the top ten. The sample taken for sequencing was PBMCs or T cells enriched from blood (not recorded which). The receptor set was obtained from a woman aged 55-75 years who had recovered from COVID-19.

The chain uses TRBV9 and TRBJ2-5; D is ambiguous. The germline gives CDR1 SGDLS, CDR2 YYNGEE. The CDR3 spans 13 residues. Trimming left V 0 bases short and J 6 bases short, with 9 bases between. The CDR3: CASSVGLDKTQYF. CDR3 bases: TGTGCCAGCAGCGTAGGGCTAGATAAGACCCAGTACTTC. Full variable domain (remainder filled in from reference TRBV9 and TRBJ2-5): DSGVTQTPKHLITATGQRVTLRCSPRSGDLSVYWYQQSLDQGLQFLIQYYNGEERAKGNILERFSAQQFPDLHSELNLSSLELGDSALYFCASSVGLDKTQYFGPGTRLLVL.

This clone was counted between two and nine times. The V gene is TRBV29-1, the J gene TRBJ1-3, with TRBD1 as a possible D gene (5 bases). Germline V gene lookup returns CDR1 SQVTM and CDR2 ANQGSEA. This CDR3 is built from 13 residues. CDR3 DNA sequence: TGCAGTGGTACAGGTTACTCTGGAAACACCATATATTTT. Translating it yields CSGTGYSGNTIYF.

The genes are TRBV9 and TRBJ1-2; 7 bases align to TRBD1. The CDR3 totals 15 residues. In germline, CDR1 is SGDLS, CDR2 YYNGEE. V trimming: 3 bases; J trimming: 5 bases; junction bases outside the gene matches: 10. The CDR3 spells CASSEWDSPGYGYTF. The CDR3 coding sequence is TGTGCCAGCAGCGAGTGGGACAGCCCAGGGTATGGCTACACCTTC.

Of note for this clone: At the DNA level, this CDR3 is encoded by other sequences in the same sample as well. The J gene is TRBJ1-3, the V gene TRBV6-5; TRBD1 agrees at 9 bases. V was clipped by 2 bases and J by 0 bases; unmatched bases: 2. CDR1 and CDR2 (germline): MNHEY, SVGAGI. This CDR3 is built from 16 residues. CDR3 residues: CASSYAGQGSGNTIYF. The CDR3 DNA reads TGTGCCAGCAGTTACGCGGGACAGGGCTCTGGAAACACCATATATTTT.

This chain connects TRBV6-5 to TRBJ1-6; TRBD1 matches 8 bases. This CDR3 spans 16 amino acids. V shed 2 bases, J shed 3 bases, and the junction held 3 bases outside the gene matches. Germline V gives CDR1 MNHEY, CDR2 SVGAGI. DNA for the CDR3: TGTGCCAGCAGTTACGACAGGGGAATCTATAATTCACCCCTCCACTTT. This sequence encodes CASSYDRGIYNSPLHF.

V and J are TRBV7-8 and TRBJ1-5, with 7 bases fitting TRBD1. Germline V CDR1 and CDR2: SGHVS, FQNEAQ. Unmatched junction bases numbered 5, after V lost 5 bases and J lost 4 bases. This CDR3 has 14 amino acids. CDR3 in amino acids: CASSPGQTNQPQHF. The CDR3 nucleotides read TGTGCCAGCAGCCCGGGACAGACTAATCAGCCCCAGCATTTT. The full variable domain, rest sourced from reference TRBV7-8 and TRBJ1-5, is GAGVSQSPRYKVAKRGQDVALRCDPISGHVSLFWYQQALGQGPEFLTYFQNEAQLDKSGLPSDRFFAERPEGSVSTLKIQRTQQEDSAVYLCASSPGQTNQPQHFGDGTRLSIL.

The chain combines TRBV12-3 or TRBV12-4 with TRBJ1-5; a weak D match, TRBD1 (6 bases). Trimming cost V 8 bases and J 2 bases, with 7 bases left between them. The CDR3 runs 12 residues. The CDR3 DNA is TGTGCCAGCCACAGGGGCAATCAGCCCCAGCATTTT. Encoded protein: CASHRGNQPQHF.

The chain carries TRBV24-1 and TRBJ2-1; possibly TRBD1 for D (5 bases). The CDR3 covers 15 residues. The germline V gene has CDR1 KGHDR and CDR2 SFDVKD. The germline V and J ends were trimmed by 1 base and 7 bases, with 13 bases remaining between them. CDR3 sequence reads: CATSDLHRKGNEQFF. CDR3 nucleotides: TGTGCCACCAGTGATTTACACCGAAAGGGGAATGAGCAGTTCTTC.

The J gene is TRBJ1-2, the V gene TRBV5-1, with a possible D match to TRBD1 (5 bases). The CDR3 consists of 12 residues. CDR1 and CDR2 from the germline V gene are SGHRS and YFSETQ. The ends were cut back, 4 bases at V and 8 bases at J, with 12 bases in the middle. The CDR3 DNA follows: TGCGCCAGCAGCCCGGGGGTTAAGGGCTACACCTTC. Protein sequence: CASSPGVKGYTF.

V and J are TRBV6-6 and TRBJ1-3; 9 bases are a match to TRBD1. The CDR3 runs to 18 residues. The germline V gene has CDR1 MNHNY and CDR2 SVGAGI (reference sequence). With 5 bases clipped from V and 2 bases from J, the junction kept 13 bases outside the gene matches. CDR3 sequence reads: CASSPSGTGIVPGNTIYF. CDR3 coding DNA: TGTGCCAGCAGTCCCAGCGGGACAGGGATAGTACCTGGAAACACCATATATTTT.